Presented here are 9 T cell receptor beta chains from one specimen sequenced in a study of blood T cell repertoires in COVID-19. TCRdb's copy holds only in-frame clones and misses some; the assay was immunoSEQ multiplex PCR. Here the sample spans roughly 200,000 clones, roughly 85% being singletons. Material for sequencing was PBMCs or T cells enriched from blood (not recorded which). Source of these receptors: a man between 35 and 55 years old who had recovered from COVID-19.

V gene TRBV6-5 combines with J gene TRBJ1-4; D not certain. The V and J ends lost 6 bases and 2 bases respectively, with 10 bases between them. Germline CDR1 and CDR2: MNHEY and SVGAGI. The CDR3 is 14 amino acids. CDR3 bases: TGTGCCAGCAGACCCACAGTCACTAATGAAAAACTGTTTTTT. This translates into CASRPTVTNEKLFF.

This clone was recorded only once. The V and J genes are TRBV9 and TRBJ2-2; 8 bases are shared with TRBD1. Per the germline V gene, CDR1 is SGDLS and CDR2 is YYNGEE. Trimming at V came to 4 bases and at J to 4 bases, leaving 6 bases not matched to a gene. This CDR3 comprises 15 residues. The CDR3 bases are TGTGCCAGCAGCCCGCGGACAGGGCCCACCGGGGAGCTGTTTTTT. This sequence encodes CASSPRTGPTGELFF.

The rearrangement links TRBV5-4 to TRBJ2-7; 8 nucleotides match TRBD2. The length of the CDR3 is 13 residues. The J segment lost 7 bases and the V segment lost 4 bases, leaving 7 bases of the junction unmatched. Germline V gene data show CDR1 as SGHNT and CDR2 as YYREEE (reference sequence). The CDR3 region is CASSLPGGGEQYF. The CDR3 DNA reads TGTGCCAGCAGCCTACCCGGGGGGGGTGAGCAGTACTTC.

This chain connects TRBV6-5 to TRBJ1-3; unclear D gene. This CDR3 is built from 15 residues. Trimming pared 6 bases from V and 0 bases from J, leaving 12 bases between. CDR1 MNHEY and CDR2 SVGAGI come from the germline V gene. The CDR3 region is CASSSRSGSGNTIYF. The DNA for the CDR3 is TGTGCCAGCAGCTCGCGGTCGGGCTCTGGAAACACCATATATTTT.

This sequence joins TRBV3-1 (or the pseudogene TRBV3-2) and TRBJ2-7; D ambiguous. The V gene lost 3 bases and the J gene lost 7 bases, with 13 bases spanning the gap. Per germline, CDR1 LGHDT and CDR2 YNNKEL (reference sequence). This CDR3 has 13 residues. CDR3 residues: CASSQVEVREQYF. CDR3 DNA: TGTGCCAGCAGCCAGGTCGAGGTGCGGGAGCAGTACTTC.

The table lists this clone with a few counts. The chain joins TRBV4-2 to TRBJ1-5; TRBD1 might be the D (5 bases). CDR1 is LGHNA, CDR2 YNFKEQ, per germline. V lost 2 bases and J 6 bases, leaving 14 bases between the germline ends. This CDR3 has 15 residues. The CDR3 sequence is CASSQTRGRGQPQHF. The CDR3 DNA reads TGTGCCAGCAGCCAAACCCGGGGGAGGGGTCAGCCCCAGCATTTT.

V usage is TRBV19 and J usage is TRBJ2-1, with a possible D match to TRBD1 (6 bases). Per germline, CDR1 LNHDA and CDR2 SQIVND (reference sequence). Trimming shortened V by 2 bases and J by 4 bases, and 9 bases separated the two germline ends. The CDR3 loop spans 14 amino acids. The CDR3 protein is CASSIQGIYNEQFF. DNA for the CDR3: TGTGCCAGTAGTATACAGGGGATATACAATGAGCAGTTCTTC.

CDR3 in amino acids: CSVEGAGEQYF. In DNA, the CDR3 is TGCAGCGTGGAGGGGGCTGGTGAGCAGTACTTC. V and J are TRBV29-1 and TRBJ2-7; a weak D match, TRBD1 (7 bases). V lost 6 bases and J 7 bases, leaving 13 bases between the germline ends. CDR3 length: 11 residues. Germline CDR1 SQVTM, CDR2 ANQGSEA.

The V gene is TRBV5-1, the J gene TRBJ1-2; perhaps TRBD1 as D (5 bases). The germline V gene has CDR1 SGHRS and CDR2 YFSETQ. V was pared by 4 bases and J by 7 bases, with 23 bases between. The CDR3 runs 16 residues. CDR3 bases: TGCGCCAGCAGCGGAGGACTAGATGGGTCAGGGAGTGGCTACACCTTC. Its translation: CASSGGLDGSGSGYTF.